The sequence of this TCR beta chain was determined in a study of cytomegalovirus exposure and HLA in healthy donors. Use of 60 Vbeta and 13 Jbeta primers characterized the PCR. Using immunoSEQ multiplex PCR, the repertoire was profiled, and TCRdb retains in-frame clones only, with some absent. The table lists 100,000 to 150,000 clones. V trimming: 2 bases; J trimming: 5 bases; junction bases outside the gene matches: 7. Germline CDR1 is SGDLS and CDR2 is YYNGEE. The CDR3 runs to 15 residues. The sample comprised PBMCs. This TCR was recovered from a man aged 30 to 39 in good health and CMV-seronegative. The chain has TRBV9 and TRBJ2-1; 7 positions agree with TRBD2. The CDR3 nucleotides are TGTGCCAGCAGCGTCACTAGCGAATACCACAATGAGCAGTTCTTC. Protein: CASSVTSEYHNEQFF.